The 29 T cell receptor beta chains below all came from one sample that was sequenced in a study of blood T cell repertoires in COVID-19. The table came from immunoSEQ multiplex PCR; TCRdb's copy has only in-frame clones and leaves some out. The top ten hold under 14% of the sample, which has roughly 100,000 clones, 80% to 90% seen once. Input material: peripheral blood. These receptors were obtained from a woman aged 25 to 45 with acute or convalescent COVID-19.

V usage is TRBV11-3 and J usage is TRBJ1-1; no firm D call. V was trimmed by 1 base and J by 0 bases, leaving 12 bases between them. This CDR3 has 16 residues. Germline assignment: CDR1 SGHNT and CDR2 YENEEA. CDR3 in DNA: TGTGCCAGCAGCTTAGGAGGCTTGCCTATGAACACTGAAGCTTTCTTT. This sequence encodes CASSLGGLPMNTEAFF.

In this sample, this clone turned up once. The CDR3 is CASSRDTYNEQFF. For the CDR3, the DNA is TGTGCCAGCAGTCGGGACACTTACAATGAGCAGTTCTTC. This chain joins TRBV7-9 and TRBJ2-1; D may be TRBD1 (6 bases). This CDR3 comprises 13 residues. The V gene's germline CDR1 is SEHNR and CDR2 FQNEAQ (reference sequence). The ends were cut back, 6 bases at V and 4 bases at J, with 10 bases in the middle.

The CDR3 reads CASSLRGGPVEQYF. CDR3 nucleotide sequence: TGTGCCAGCAGTTTACGGGGGGGGCCGGTCGAGCAGTACTTC. This chain joins TRBV27 and TRBJ2-7, with TRBD2 matching 8 bases. CDR3 size: 14 residues. The V and J ends lost 2 bases and 6 bases, in that order; junction bases with no gene match: 6. CDR1 is MNHEY and CDR2 is SMNVEV in the germline V gene (reference sequence).

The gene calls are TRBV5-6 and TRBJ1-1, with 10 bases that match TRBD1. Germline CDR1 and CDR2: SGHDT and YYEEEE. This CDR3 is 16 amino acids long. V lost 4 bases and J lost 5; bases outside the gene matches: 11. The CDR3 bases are TGTGCCAGCAGCCCCTATCCGGGACAGGGGAGAACTGAAGCTTTCTTT. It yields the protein CASSPYPGQGRTEAFF.

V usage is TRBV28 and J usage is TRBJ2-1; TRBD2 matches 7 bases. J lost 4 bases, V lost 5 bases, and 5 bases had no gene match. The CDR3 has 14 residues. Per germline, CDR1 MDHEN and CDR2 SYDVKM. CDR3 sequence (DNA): TGTGCCAGCAGTCCGGCGCGGGGGTACAATGAGCAGTTCTTC. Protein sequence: CASSPARGYNEQFF.

CDR3 sequence reads: CASSSGAGQPQHF. CDR3 bases: TGTGCCAGCAGCTCAGGGGCAGGTCAGCCCCAGCATTTT. This chain links TRBV2 with TRBJ1-5; possible D gene TRBD1, 6 bases. Trimming cost V 6 bases and J 6 bases, with 12 bases left between them. The CDR3 spans 13 residues. In germline, CDR1 is SNHLY, CDR2 FYNNEI. The full variable domain, completed using reference TRBV2 and TRBJ1-5, is EPEVTQTPSHQVTQMGQEVILRCVPISNHLYFYWYRQILGQKVEFLVSFYNNEISEKSEIFDDQFSVERPDGSNFTLKIRSTKLEDSAMYFCASSSGAGQPQHFGDGTRLSIL.

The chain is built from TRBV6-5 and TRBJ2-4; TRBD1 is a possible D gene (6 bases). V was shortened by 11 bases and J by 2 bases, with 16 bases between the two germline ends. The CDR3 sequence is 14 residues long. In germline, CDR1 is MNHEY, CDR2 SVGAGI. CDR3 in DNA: TGTGCCCCTAGGCCACAGGGCCCCAAAAACATTCAGTACTTC. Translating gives CAPRPQGPKNIQYF.

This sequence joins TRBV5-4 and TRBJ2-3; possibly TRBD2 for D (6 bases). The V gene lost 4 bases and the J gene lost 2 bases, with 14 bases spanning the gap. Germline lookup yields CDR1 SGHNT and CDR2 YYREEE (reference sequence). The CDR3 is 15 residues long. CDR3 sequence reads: CASSLDRGSTDTQYF. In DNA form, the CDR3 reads TGTGCCAGCAGCCTGGATCGGGGGTCCACAGATACGCAGTATTTT.

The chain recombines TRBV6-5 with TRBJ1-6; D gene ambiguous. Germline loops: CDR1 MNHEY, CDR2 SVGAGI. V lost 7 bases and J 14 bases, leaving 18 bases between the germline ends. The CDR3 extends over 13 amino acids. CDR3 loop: CASTLAAEGSLHF. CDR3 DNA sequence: TGTGCCAGCACCTTAGCAGCGGAAGGCTCCCTCCACTTT.

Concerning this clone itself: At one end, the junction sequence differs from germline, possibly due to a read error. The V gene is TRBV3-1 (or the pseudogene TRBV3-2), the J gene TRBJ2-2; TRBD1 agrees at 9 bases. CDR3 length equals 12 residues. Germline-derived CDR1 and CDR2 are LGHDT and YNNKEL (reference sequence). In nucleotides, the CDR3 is TGTGCCAGCAGCCCGCGGGACAGGGAACTGTTTTTT. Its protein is CASSPRDRELFF.

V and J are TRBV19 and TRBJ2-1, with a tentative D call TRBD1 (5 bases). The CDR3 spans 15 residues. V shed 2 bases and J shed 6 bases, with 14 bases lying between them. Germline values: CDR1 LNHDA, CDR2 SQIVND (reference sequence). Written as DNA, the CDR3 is TGTGCCAGTAGTATAAGGGGTCAGGGCTTCAATGAGCAGTTCTTC. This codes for CASSIRGQGFNEQFF.

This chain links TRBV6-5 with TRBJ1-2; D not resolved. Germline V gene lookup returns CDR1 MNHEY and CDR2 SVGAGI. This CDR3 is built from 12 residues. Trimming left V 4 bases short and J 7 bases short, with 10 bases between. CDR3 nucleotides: TGTGCCAGCAGTTCCAATAACGGTGGCTACACCTTC. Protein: CASSSNNGGYTF.

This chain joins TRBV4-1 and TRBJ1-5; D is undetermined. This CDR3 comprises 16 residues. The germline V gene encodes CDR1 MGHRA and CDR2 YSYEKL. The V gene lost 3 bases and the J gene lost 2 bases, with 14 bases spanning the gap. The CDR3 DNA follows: TGCGCCAGCAGCCAGGTCGAGACTTCCGGCAATCAGCCCCAGCATTTT. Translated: CASSQVETSGNQPQHF.

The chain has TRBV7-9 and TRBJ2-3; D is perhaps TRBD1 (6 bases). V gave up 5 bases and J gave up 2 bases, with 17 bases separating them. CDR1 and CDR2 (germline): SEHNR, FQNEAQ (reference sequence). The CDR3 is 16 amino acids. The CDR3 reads CASSRTVLPDTDTQYF. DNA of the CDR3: TGTGCCAGCAGCCGGACAGTCTTACCGGACACAGATACGCAGTATTTT. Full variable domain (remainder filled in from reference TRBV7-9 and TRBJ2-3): DTGVSQNPRHKITKRGQNVTFRCDPISEHNRLYWYRQTLGQGPEFLTYFQNEAQLEKSRLLSDRFSAERPKGSFSTLEIQRTEQGDSAMYLCASSRTVLPDTDTQYFGPGTRLTVL.

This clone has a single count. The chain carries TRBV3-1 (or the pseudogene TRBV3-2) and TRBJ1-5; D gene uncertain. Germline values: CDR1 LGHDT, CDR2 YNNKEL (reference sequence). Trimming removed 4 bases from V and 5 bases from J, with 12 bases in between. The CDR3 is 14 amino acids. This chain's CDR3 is CASSRGLGYQPQHF. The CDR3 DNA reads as TGTGCCAGCAGCCGCGGACTGGGATATCAGCCCCAGCATTTT.

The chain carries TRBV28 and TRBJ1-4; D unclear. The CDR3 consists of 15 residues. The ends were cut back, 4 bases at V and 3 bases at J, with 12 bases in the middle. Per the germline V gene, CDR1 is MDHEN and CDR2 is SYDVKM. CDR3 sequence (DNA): TGTGCCAGCAGTTCCCCTCAGGCCTCTAATGAAAAACTGTTTTTT. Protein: CASSSPQASNEKLFF. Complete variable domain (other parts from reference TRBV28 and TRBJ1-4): DVKVTQSSRYLVKRTGEKVFLECVQDMDHENMFWYRQDPGLGLRLIYFSYDVKMKEKGDIPEGYSVSREKKERFSLILESASTNQTSMYLCASSSPQASNEKLFFGSGTQLSVL.

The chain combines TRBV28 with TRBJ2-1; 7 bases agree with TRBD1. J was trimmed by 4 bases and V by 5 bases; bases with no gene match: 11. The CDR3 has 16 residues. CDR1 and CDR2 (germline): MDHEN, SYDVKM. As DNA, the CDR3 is TGTGCCAGCAGTGTCACCGGGACAGCTAATTACAATGAGCAGTTCTTC. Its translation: CASSVTGTANYNEQFF. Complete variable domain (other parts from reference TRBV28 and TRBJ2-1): DVKVTQSSRYLVKRTGEKVFLECVQDMDHENMFWYRQDPGLGLRLIYFSYDVKMKEKGDIPEGYSVSREKKERFSLILESASTNQTSMYLCASSVTGTANYNEQFFGPGTRLTVL.

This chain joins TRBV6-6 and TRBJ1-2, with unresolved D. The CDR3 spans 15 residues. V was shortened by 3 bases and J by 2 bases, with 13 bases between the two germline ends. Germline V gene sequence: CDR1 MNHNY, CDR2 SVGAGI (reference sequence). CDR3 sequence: CASSYSFGENYGYTF. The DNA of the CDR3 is TGTGCCAGCAGTTATTCGTTTGGAGAGAACTATGGCTACACCTTC.

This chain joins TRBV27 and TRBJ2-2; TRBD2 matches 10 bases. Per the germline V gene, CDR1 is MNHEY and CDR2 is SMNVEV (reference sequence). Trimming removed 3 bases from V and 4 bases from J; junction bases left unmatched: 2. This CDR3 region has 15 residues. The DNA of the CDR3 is TGTGCCAGCAGTTTTGTAGCGGGGGGCACCGGGGAGCTGTTTTTT. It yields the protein CASSFVAGGTGELFF.

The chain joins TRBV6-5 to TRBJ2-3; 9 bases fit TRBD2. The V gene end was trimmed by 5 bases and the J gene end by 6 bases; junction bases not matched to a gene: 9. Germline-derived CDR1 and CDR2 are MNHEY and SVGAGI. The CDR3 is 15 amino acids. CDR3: CASSISGGPMDTQYF. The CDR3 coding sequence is TGTGCCAGCAGTATAAGCGGGGGGCCCATGGATACGCAGTATTTT.

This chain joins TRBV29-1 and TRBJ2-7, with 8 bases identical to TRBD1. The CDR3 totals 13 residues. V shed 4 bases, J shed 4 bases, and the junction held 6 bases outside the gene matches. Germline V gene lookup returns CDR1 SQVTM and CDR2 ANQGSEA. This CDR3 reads CSVVFRGRYEQYF. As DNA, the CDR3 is TGCAGCGTTGTCTTCAGGGGGCGGTACGAGCAGTACTTC.

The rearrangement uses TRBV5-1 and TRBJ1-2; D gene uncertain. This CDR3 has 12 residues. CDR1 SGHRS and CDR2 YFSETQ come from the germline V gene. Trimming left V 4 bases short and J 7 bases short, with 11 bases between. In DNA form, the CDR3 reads TGCGCCAGCAGCCCGGACTTGGGTGGCTACACCTTC. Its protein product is CASSPDLGGYTF. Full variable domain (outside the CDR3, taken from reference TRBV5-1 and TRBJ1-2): KAGVTQTPRYLIKTRGQQVTLSCSPISGHRSVSWYQQTPGQGLQFLFEYFSETQRNKGNFPGRFSGRQFSNSRSEMNVSTLELGDSALYLCASSPDLGGYTFGSGTRLTVV.

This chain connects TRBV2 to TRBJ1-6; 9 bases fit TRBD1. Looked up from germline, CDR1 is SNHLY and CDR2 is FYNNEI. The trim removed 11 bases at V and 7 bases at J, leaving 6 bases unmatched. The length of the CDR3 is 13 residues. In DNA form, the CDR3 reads TGTGCCGGGACAGGGAGGGTCAATTCACCCCTCCACTTT. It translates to CAGTGRVNSPLHF.

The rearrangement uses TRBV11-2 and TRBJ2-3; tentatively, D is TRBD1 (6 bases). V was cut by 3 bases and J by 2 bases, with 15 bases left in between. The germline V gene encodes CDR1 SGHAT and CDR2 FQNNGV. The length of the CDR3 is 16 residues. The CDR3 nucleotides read TGTGCCAGCAGCTTCACCTCTACAGGGTCCACAGATACGCAGTATTTT. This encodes CASSFTSTGSTDTQYF. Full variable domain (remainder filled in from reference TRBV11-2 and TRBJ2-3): EAGVAQSPRYKIIEKRQSVAFWCNPISGHATLYWYQQILGQGPKLLIQFQNNGVVDDSQLPKDRFSAERLKGVDSTLKIQPAKLEDSAVYLCASSFTSTGSTDTQYFGPGTRLTVL.

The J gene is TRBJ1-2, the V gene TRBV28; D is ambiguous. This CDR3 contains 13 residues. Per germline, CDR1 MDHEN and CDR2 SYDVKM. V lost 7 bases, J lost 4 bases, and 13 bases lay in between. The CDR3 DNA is TGTGCCAGCACTACTCCCTCCTCCTATGGCTACACCTTC. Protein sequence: CASTTPSSYGYTF.

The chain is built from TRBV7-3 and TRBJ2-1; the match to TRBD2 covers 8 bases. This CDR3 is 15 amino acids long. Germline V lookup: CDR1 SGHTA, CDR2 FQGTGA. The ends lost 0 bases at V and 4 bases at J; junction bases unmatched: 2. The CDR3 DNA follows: TGTGCCAGCAGCTTAACTAGCGGGGAGTACAATGAGCAGTTCTTC. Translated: CASSLTSGEYNEQFF.

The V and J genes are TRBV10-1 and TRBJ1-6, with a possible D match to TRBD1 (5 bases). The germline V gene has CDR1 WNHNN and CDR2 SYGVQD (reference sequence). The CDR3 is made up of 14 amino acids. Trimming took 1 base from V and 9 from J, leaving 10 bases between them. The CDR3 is CASSEFTGPSPLHF. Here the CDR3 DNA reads TGCGCCAGCAGTGAGTTCACAGGCCCTTCACCCCTCCACTTT.

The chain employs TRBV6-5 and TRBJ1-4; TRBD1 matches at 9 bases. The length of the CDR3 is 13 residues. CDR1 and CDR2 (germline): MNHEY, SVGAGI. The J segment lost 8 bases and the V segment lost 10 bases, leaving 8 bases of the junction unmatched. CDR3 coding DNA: TGTGCCATCCACAGGGGGCTGGGGGAAAAACTGTTTTTT. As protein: CAIHRGLGEKLFF.

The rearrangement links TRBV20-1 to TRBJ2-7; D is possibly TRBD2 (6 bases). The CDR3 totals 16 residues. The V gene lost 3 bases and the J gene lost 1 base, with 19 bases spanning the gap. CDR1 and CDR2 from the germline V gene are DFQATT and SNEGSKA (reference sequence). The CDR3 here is CSASGLARYNSYEQYF. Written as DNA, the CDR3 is TGCAGTGCTAGTGGTCTAGCGCGGTATAATTCCTACGAGCAGTACTTC.